One sample yielded the 12 T cell receptor beta chains listed below, sequenced in a study of blood T cell repertoires in COVID-19 (dated by TCRdb to the early 2020s). The receptor library was made with the immunoSEQ multiplex PCR assay. Imported from immuneACCESS, the table was reduced by TCRdb to in-frame sequences with V and J called. These copies leave out some clones; in studies compared against another copy, an unresolved V gene accounts for under half, and the cause of the remainder is not known. Here the sample has roughly 300,000 clones; nearly 90% occur a single time. The top ten constitute 5.5% to 7% of the sample. Sequenced: PBMCs or T cells enriched from blood (not recorded which). The receptors come from a young woman who had recovered from COVID-19.

V usage is TRBV7-9 and J usage is TRBJ2-1, with 11 bases matching TRBD2. This CDR3 is built from 17 residues. After removal of 5 bases from V and 4 bases from J, the junction contained 10 bases not matched to a gene. Germline lookup yields CDR1 SEHNR and CDR2 FQNEAQ (reference sequence). DNA for the CDR3: TGTGCCAGCAGCCCCGCGGGGCTAGCGGGAGGATACAATGAGCAGTTCTTC. Encoded protein: CASSPAGLAGGYNEQFF.

The rearrangement links TRBV30 to TRBJ1-4; TRBD1 matches 7 bases. Per the germline V gene, CDR1 is GTSNPN and CDR2 is SVGIG (reference sequence). CDR3 size: 14 residues. The trim removed 4 bases at V and 6 bases at J, leaving 8 bases unmatched. The CDR3 is CAWTRQGAYEKLFF. CDR3 coding DNA: TGTGCCTGGACCCGACAGGGAGCATATGAAAAACTGTTTTTT.

The chain has TRBV7-9 and TRBJ2-5, with D possibly TRBD2 on 5 matching bases. The CDR3 spans 14 residues. Between the trimmed V and J ends, which lost 6 bases and 5 bases, there was a span of 16 bases. CDR1 and CDR2 (germline): SEHNR, FQNEAQ (reference sequence). DNA of the CDR3: TGTGCCAGCAGTCCCACCCGGGGTCGGGAGACCCAGTACTTC. Encoded protein: CASSPTRGRETQYF.

The chain combines TRBV6-5 with TRBJ2-3; 10 nucleotides match TRBD1. The V and J ends lost 4 bases and 6 bases, in that order; junction bases with no gene match: 10. The germline gives CDR1 MNHEY, CDR2 SVGAGI. The CDR3 length is 16 residues. DNA for the CDR3: TGTGCCAGCAGTTCTGCCGGGACAGGGGCGATGGATACGCAGTATTTT. It is translated as CASSSAGTGAMDTQYF.

The V gene is TRBV18, the J gene TRBJ1-2; D possibly corresponds to TRBD1 (5 bases). Germline V gene lookup returns CDR1 KGHSH and CDR2 LQKENI. The CDR3 extends over 15 amino acids. Deletions cut 0 bases from V and 5 bases from J, with 13 bases between. The CDR3 is CASSPPLLTAYGYTF. The CDR3 coding sequence is TGTGCCAGCTCACCACCGCTGCTGACAGCATATGGCTACACCTTC.

The chain recombines TRBV7-8 with TRBJ2-5, with TRBD1 matching 8 bases. CDR1 and CDR2 from the germline V gene are SGHVS and FQNEAQ. The CDR3 covers 13 residues. V was pared by 4 bases and J by 3 bases, with 1 base of the junction left unmatched. The CDR3 protein is CASSSDREETQYF. CDR3 coding DNA: TGTGCCAGCAGCTCGGACAGGGAAGAGACCCAGTACTTC.

This chain joins TRBV19 and TRBJ1-5; the match to TRBD1 covers 12 bases. The germline V gene has CDR1 LNHDA and CDR2 SQIVND (reference sequence). Trimming at V came to 5 bases and at J to 1 base, leaving 21 bases not matched to a gene. The CDR3 contains 22 residues. CDR3: CASSARLFSGTGGRWSNQPQHF. CDR3 nucleotides: TGTGCCAGTAGTGCCAGACTCTTTTCCGGGACAGGGGGCCGCTGGAGCAATCAGCCCCAGCATTTT.

CDR3 protein: CSVPSGAYEQYF. The CDR3 DNA sequence: TGCAGCGTCCCCTCCGGGGCCTACGAGCAGTACTTC. The chain carries TRBV29-1 and TRBJ2-7, with a tentative D call TRBD2 (5 bases). Trimming took 6 bases from V and 2 from J, leaving 11 bases between them. Germline CDR1 is SQVTM and CDR2 is ANQGSEA. This CDR3 spans 12 amino acids.

This clone has only a few counts. The chain has TRBV5-1 and TRBJ1-2; 7 nucleotides align to TRBD1. With V trimmed by 4 bases and J by 4 bases, 13 bases remained unmatched. Germline CDR1 and CDR2: SGHRS and YFSETQ. This CDR3 has 16 residues. This CDR3 is CASSTDGGQLSYGYTF. The CDR3 DNA follows: TGCGCCAGCAGCACTGACGGGGGACAGCTAAGCTATGGCTACACCTTC. Full variable domain (remainder filled in from reference TRBV5-1 and TRBJ1-2): KAGVTQTPRYLIKTRGQQVTLSCSPISGHRSVSWYQQTPGQGLQFLFEYFSETQRNKGNFPGRFSGRQFSNSRSEMNVSTLELGDSALYLCASSTDGGQLSYGYTFGSGTRLTVV.

The V and J genes are TRBV29-1 and TRBJ1-2; perhaps TRBD1 as D (6 bases). Germline V gene lookup returns CDR1 SQVTM and CDR2 ANQGSEA. Trimming took off 7 bases at V and 8 bases at J, with 23 bases between the two ends. The CDR3 totals 14 residues. This CDR3 is CSGRGDTGGEGYTF. CDR3 sequence (DNA): TGCAGCGGACGAGGGGACACTGGGGGGGAAGGCTACACCTTC.

The DNA for the CDR3 is TGTGCCAGCAGCTTACGTCAGGGGGCTGAAGCTTTCTTT. Residues: CASSLRQGAEAFF. The V and J genes are TRBV7-2 and TRBJ1-1; 7 bases match TRBD1. CDR1 is SGHTA, CDR2 FQGNSA, per germline. Trimming at V came to 2 bases and at J to 6 bases, leaving 3 bases not matched to a gene. The CDR3 consists of 13 residues.

This chain connects TRBV5-1 to TRBJ1-2, with a tentative D call TRBD1 (5 bases). Looked up from germline, CDR1 is SGHRS and CDR2 is YFSETQ. The V gene lost 3 bases and the J gene lost 3 bases, with 15 bases spanning the gap. The CDR3 totals 15 residues. CDR3 DNA sequence: TGCGCCAGCAGCTCGTTGTGGGGCTTGGACTATGGCTACACCTTC. This gives the protein CASSSLWGLDYGYTF.